This T cell receptor beta chain comes out of a study of blood T cell repertoires in COVID-19. Study-level information: The samples span acute and convalescent COVID-19 from the United States, Italy and Spain.

Original handling: The assay estimated nucleated cells by amplifying reference gene primers. Sequencing used immunoSEQ multiplex PCR; TCRdb keeps in-frame clones, though not all of them. The DNA gave D and trimming, while V, J and clone size come from that table. The sample yields 150,000 to 200,000 clones, more than 80% seen once. The V gene end was trimmed by 5 bases and the J gene end by 5 bases; junction bases not matched to a gene: 14. CDR1 and CDR2 from the germline V gene are MNHNY and SVGAGI (reference sequence). The CDR3 sequence is 18 residues long. This chain uses TRBV6-6 with TRBJ2-1; 11 nucleotides line up with TRBD2. Sample: peripheral blood. The TCR was taken from a woman aged 55-75 years with acute or convalescent COVID-19. This chain's CDR3 is CASSRSGRAQLGNNEQFF. CDR3 sequence (DNA): TGTGCCAGCAGTCGTAGCGGGAGGGCCCAATTGGGTAACAATGAGCAGTTCTTC.